The 32 T cell receptor beta chains presented below share a single source sample, sequenced in a study of preoperative IRX-2 immunotherapy in early breast cancer. The treatment was: preoperative locoregional IRX-2 cytokine immunotherapy. This table comes from immunoSEQ multiplex PCR, and its TCRdb copy is limited to in-frame clones, with some not included. The sample holds roughly 43,000 clones, about 95% seen once. The starting material was tumor tissue, obtained after IRX-2 immunotherapy. Every receptor here comes from a human donor with breast cancer.

The rearrangement joins TRBV7-6 to TRBJ1-3, with D perhaps TRBD1 (5 bases). Germline V gives CDR1 SGHVS, CDR2 FNYEAQ. The CDR3 has 15 amino acids. Trimming left V 5 bases short and J 0 bases short, with 11 bases between. The CDR3 loop reads CASSLPRGSGNTIYF. The CDR3 nucleotides read TGTGCCAGCAGCCTACCGAGGGGCTCTGGAAACACCATATATTTT.

A single count supports this clone. This chain uses TRBV27 with TRBJ2-2, with D hard to call. V was pared by 2 bases and J by 5 bases, with 9 bases between. Germline values: CDR1 MNHEY, CDR2 SMNVEV (reference sequence). The CDR3 extends over 14 amino acids. Written as DNA, the CDR3 is TGTGCCAGCAGTTTAAGGAGCGATACCGGGGAGCTGTTTTTT. Its protein product is CASSLRSDTGELFF.

The chain has TRBV7-9 and TRBJ2-3; the match to TRBD2 covers 8 bases. CDR1 and CDR2 (germline): SEHNR, FQNEAQ (reference sequence). CDR3 length: 18 residues. The trim removed 2 bases at V and 0 bases at J, leaving 10 bases unmatched. CDR3 bases: TGTGCCAGCAGCTTACCGGGAGGGAAAAGTTCTAGCACAGATACGCAGTATTTT. The encoded protein is CASSLPGGKSSSTDTQYF.

The V and J genes are TRBV7-2 and TRBJ2-1; D not resolved. The V end lost 3 bases, the J end lost 9 bases, and 9 bases lay between the germline ends. CDR3 length equals 12 residues. Germline assignment: CDR1 SGHTA and CDR2 FQGNSA. CDR3 protein: CASSFILAEQFF. Written as DNA, the CDR3 is TGTGCCAGCAGCTTTATACTGGCTGAGCAGTTCTTC.

The chain combines TRBV7-2 with TRBJ1-1, with D tentatively TRBD1 (5 bases). Germline CDR1 reads SGHTA; CDR2 reads FQGNSA. This CDR3 comprises 12 residues. V lost 2 bases to trimming and J lost 10 bases, with 11 bases between them. The DNA for the CDR3 is TGTGCCAGCAGCTTAACTTGGCAGGGAGCTTTCTTT. It specifies CASSLTWQGAFF. Together with reference TRBV7-2 and TRBJ1-1, the CDR3 gives the full variable domain: GAGVSQSPSNKVTEKGKDVELRCDPISGHTALYWYRQSLGQGLEFLIYFQGNSAPDKSGLPSDRFSAERTGGSVSTLTIQRTQQEDSAVYLCASSLTWQGAFFGQGTRLTVV.

The gene calls are TRBV7-2 and TRBJ1-1; 8 bases are a match to TRBD1. J lost 6 bases, V lost 5 bases, and 8 bases had no gene match. Germline lookup yields CDR1 SGHTA and CDR2 FQGNSA. The CDR3 totals 14 residues. CDR3: CASSTTGGFPEAFF. CDR3 DNA sequence: TGTGCCAGCAGCACAACAGGGGGTTTTCCTGAAGCTTTCTTT. The full variable domain, rest sourced from reference TRBV7-2 and TRBJ1-1, is GAGVSQSPSNKVTEKGKDVELRCDPISGHTALYWYRQSLGQGLEFLIYFQGNSAPDKSGLPSDRFSAERTGGSVSTLTIQRTQQEDSAVYLCASSTTGGFPEAFFGQGTRLTVV.

The rearrangement uses TRBV15 and TRBJ1-4, with 8 bases lining up with TRBD1. Unmatched junction bases numbered 7, after V lost 0 bases and J lost 7 bases. This CDR3 spans 16 amino acids. Germline CDR1 LNHNV, CDR2 YYDKDF (reference sequence). In DNA, the CDR3 is TGTGCCACCAGCAGAGATCCCAGGGGGCGAGGTGAAAAACTGTTTTTT. Translation gives CATSRDPRGRGEKLFF.

This rearrangement joins TRBV13 to TRBJ1-1; 7 nucleotides match TRBD1. The CDR3 has 16 amino acids. The trim removed 4 bases at V and 1 base at J, leaving 9 bases unmatched. Germline CDR1 PRHDT, CDR2 FYEKMQ (reference sequence). Here the CDR3 reads CASSWIREGANTEAFF. CDR3 nucleotides: TGTGCCAGCAGCTGGATTCGTGAGGGGGCGAACACTGAAGCTTTCTTT.

This clone was seen more than once but under ten times. The rearrangement joins TRBV7-2 to TRBJ2-1; the D is unclear. Germline CDR1 and CDR2: SGHTA and FQGNSA. There are 12 residues in the CDR3. The V end was cut by 5 bases, the J end by 9 bases, with 11 bases between. CDR3 DNA: TGTGCCAGCAGCGGCCGTCGCTTTGAGCAGTTCTTC. Protein sequence: CASSGRRFEQFF.

The chain employs TRBV4-3 and TRBJ2-5; D not certain. Looked up from germline, CDR1 is LGHNA and CDR2 is YSLEER. The V end was cut by 6 bases, the J end by 0 bases, with 17 bases between. This CDR3 spans 16 amino acids. The CDR3 spells CASSQTLPVYQETQYF. Written as DNA, the CDR3 is TGCGCCAGCAGTCAAACCCTGCCTGTGTACCAAGAGACCCAGTACTTC.

The chain links TRBV7-6 to TRBJ2-5; D is unclear. The V gene's germline CDR1 is SGHVS and CDR2 FNYEAQ. Trimming took off 3 bases at V and 5 bases at J, with 16 bases between the two ends. The CDR3 has 15 residues. CDR3 sequence (DNA): TGTGCCAGCAGCTTCCCCTTTGGGCAGATCGAGACCCAGTACTTC. Residues: CASSFPFGQIETQYF.

This sequence joins TRBV7-7 and TRBJ1-2; D remains ambiguous. The germline V and J ends were trimmed by 10 bases and 0 bases, with 15 bases remaining between them. Germline CDR1 and CDR2: SSHAT and FNYEAQ (reference sequence). The CDR3 is 14 amino acids. The CDR3 DNA is TGTGCCATTAGGTGGCAGATAGCTAACTATGGCTACACCTTC. Its translation is CAIRWQIANYGYTF. Full variable domain (outside the CDR3, taken from reference TRBV7-7 and TRBJ1-2): GAGVSQSPRYKVTKRGQDVTLRCDPISSHATLYWYQQALGQGPEFLTYFNYEAQPDKSGLPSDRFSAERPEGSISTLTIQRTEQRDSAMYRCAIRWQIANYGYTFGSGTRLTVV.

The gene calls are TRBV28 and TRBJ1-2; D unresolved. CDR1 and CDR2 (germline): MDHEN, SYDVKM. Trimming pared 4 bases from V and 5 bases from J, leaving 8 bases between. This CDR3 contains 12 residues. CDR3 sequence reads: CASSYSGYGYTF. Here the CDR3 DNA reads TGTGCCAGCAGTTACTCGGGGTATGGCTACACCTTC.

This chain connects TRBV5-4 to TRBJ1-2, with D unclear. The V end lost 3 bases, the J end lost 7 bases, and 19 bases lay between the germline ends. The CDR3 is 15 amino acids. From germline, CDR1 is SGHNT and CDR2 YYREEE (reference sequence). The CDR3 DNA reads TGTGCCAGCAGCTCATACGGGGTAGGGATGGCTGGCTACACCTTC. It translates to CASSSYGVGMAGYTF.

J is TRBJ1-2 and V is TRBV6-1; D is unclear. This CDR3 contains 14 residues. Germline values: CDR1 MNHNS, CDR2 SASEGT. The ends were cut back, 3 bases at V and 3 bases at J, with 11 bases in the middle. Here the CDR3 DNA reads TGTGCCAGCAGTGACCAGAACGGCCACTATGGCTACACCTTC. The encoded protein is CASSDQNGHYGYTF.

The chain carries TRBV5-5 and TRBJ1-5; D not certain. Germline V CDR1 and CDR2: SGHKS, YYEKEE (reference sequence). Trimming removed 1 base at V and 0 bases at J, with 8 bases between. This CDR3 spans 15 amino acids. CDR3: CASSLSPYSNQPQHF. In DNA form, the CDR3 reads TGTGCCAGCAGCTTGTCGCCTTATAGCAATCAGCCCCAGCATTTT.

The CDR3 reads CASSSRDRLYNEQFF. The CDR3 DNA is TGTGCCAGCAGCTCCAGGGACAGACTTTACAATGAGCAGTTCTTC. This rearrangement joins TRBV7-9 to TRBJ2-1, with TRBD1 identical over 7 bases. The CDR3 length is 15 residues. Germline V CDR1 and CDR2: SEHNR, FQNEAQ (reference sequence). The ends lost 4 bases at V and 4 bases at J; junction bases unmatched: 7.

The chain employs TRBV27 and TRBJ2-6, with D tentatively TRBD1 (6 bases). The CDR3 is made up of 18 amino acids. Germline V lookup: CDR1 MNHEY, CDR2 SMNVEV (reference sequence). V gave up 3 bases and J gave up 0 bases, with 15 bases separating them. The CDR3 sequence is CASSLGLGRGSGANVLTF. Here the CDR3 DNA reads TGTGCCAGCAGTTTGGGCCTTGGCAGGGGCTCTGGGGCCAACGTCCTGACTTTC.

The chain couples TRBV6-5 to TRBJ2-2, with no clear D. V was clipped by 3 bases and J by 4 bases, with 6 bases between them. Germline CDR1 MNHEY, CDR2 SVGAGI. The CDR3 contains 13 residues. The CDR3 DNA sequence: TGTGCCAGCAGTTATATCCGCACCGGGGAGCTGTTTTTT. This gives the protein CASSYIRTGELFF.

The sample holds one count of this clone. The chain carries TRBV11-2 and TRBJ2-5; D might be TRBD2 (7 bases). Between the trimmed V and J ends, which lost 2 bases and 5 bases, there was a span of 15 bases. Germline V lookup: CDR1 SGHAT, CDR2 FQNNGV. The CDR3 is 15 residues long. The CDR3 coding sequence is TGTGCCAGCAGCTTAAGGCGGGGGCTTAGCGAGACCCAGTACTTC. Its translation is CASSLRRGLSETQYF.

This CDR3 is CASSTRQGHYEQYF. CDR3 bases: TGTGCCAGCAGCACACGACAGGGACACTACGAGCAGTACTTC. The V gene is TRBV7-2, the J gene TRBJ2-7, with TRBD1 matching over 7 bases. V was pared by 5 bases and J by 3 bases, with 7 bases of the junction left unmatched. This CDR3 has 14 amino acids. CDR1 is SGHTA, CDR2 FQGNSA, per germline.

V and J are TRBV11-3 and TRBJ2-4; D perhaps matches TRBD2 (7 bases). Germline-derived CDR1 and CDR2 are SGHNT and YENEEA. The CDR3 sequence is 16 residues long. Deletions cut 1 base from V and 7 bases from J, with 17 bases between. As DNA, the CDR3 is TGTGCCAGCAGCTTAGTAGGGGGGAGGGGAGGGAACATTCAGTACTTC. It codes for CASSLVGGRGGNIQYF.

The rearrangement links TRBV21-1 to TRBJ1-1; TRBD1 is taken as the D call from the table, unchecked against the DNA. TRBV21-1 is reported as a pseudogene. CDR3 length equals 17 residues. CDR3 nucleotide sequence: TGTGCCAGCAGCAAAGCGAGCAGGCCCCTAATGAACACTGAAGCTTTCTTT. Translating gives CASSKASRPLMNTEAFF.

This chain uses TRBV5-1 with TRBJ2-7; 7 bases map to TRBD2. The CDR3 has 15 amino acids. Trimming cost V 2 bases and J 3 bases; bases outside gene matches: 8. Germline CDR1 is SGHRS and CDR2 is YFSETQ. The CDR3 nucleotides are TGCGCCAGCAGCTTCCTCGGGGGGTTTTTCTACGAGCAGTACTTC. It specifies CASSFLGGFFYEQYF.

This clone has just one count. Written as DNA, the CDR3 is TGTGCCAGCAGACAGGCCCCAATTGGGCAGCCCCAGCATTTT. Translated: CASRQAPIGQPQHF. V gene TRBV6-6 combines with J gene TRBJ1-5; D perhaps matches TRBD1 (5 bases). The CDR3 covers 14 residues. Germline V lookup: CDR1 MNHNY, CDR2 SVGAGI (reference sequence). Trimming pared 6 bases from V and 7 bases from J, leaving 16 bases between.

This sequence joins TRBV4-2 and TRBJ2-2; 15 bases line up with TRBD2. CDR3 length equals 17 residues. The V gene end was trimmed by 4 bases and the J gene end by 5 bases; junction bases not matched to a gene: 5. Germline V CDR1 and CDR2: LGHNA, YNFKEQ. CDR3 in DNA: TGTGCCAGCAGCCTCGGACTAGCGGGAGGGGGGACCGGGGAGCTGTTTTTT. Translated: CASSLGLAGGGTGELFF.

This chain uses TRBV5-4 with TRBJ1-2, with a weak D call TRBD1 (6 bases). CDR1 is SGHNT, CDR2 YYREEE, per germline (reference sequence). V was shortened by 4 bases and J by 8 bases, with 12 bases between the two germline ends. The CDR3 is 12 residues long. CDR3 sequence (DNA): TGTGCCAGCAGCGTTACAGGGTGGGGCTACACCTTC. This translates into CASSVTGWGYTF.

The gene calls are TRBV12-5 and TRBJ2-5; D is possibly TRBD1 (5 bases). Germline V gene data show CDR1 as LGHNT and CDR2 as FRNRAP. Trimming removed 5 bases from V and 5 bases from J, with 9 bases in between. The CDR3 totals 12 residues. The CDR3: CASGKNRETQYF. The CDR3 DNA sequence: TGTGCTAGTGGTAAAAACAGGGAGACCCAGTACTTC.

The chain employs TRBV28 and TRBJ1-6; the D gene is possibly TRBD1 (6 bases). V gave up 6 bases and J gave up 9 bases, with 18 bases separating them. From germline, CDR1 is MDHEN and CDR2 SYDVKM. The CDR3 sequence is 15 residues long. The CDR3 sequence is CASSPRGGAGSPLHF. The DNA of the CDR3 is TGTGCCAGCAGCCCCCGCGGGGGCGCGGGTTCACCCCTCCACTTT.

The chain uses TRBV11-3 and TRBJ2-1; the D is unclear. The CDR3 runs to 13 residues. V lost 0 bases, J lost 9 bases, and 9 bases lay in between. Germline lookup yields CDR1 SGHNT and CDR2 YENEEA. CDR3 region: CASSLDGLGEQFF. In nucleotides, the CDR3 is TGTGCCAGCAGCTTAGATGGCCTAGGTGAGCAGTTCTTC.

The chain joins TRBV7-9 to TRBJ1-5; D not resolved. With 1 base removed from V and 8 bases from J, the gap between germline ends came to 9 bases. This CDR3 has 13 residues. Germline loops: CDR1 SEHNR, CDR2 FQNEAQ (reference sequence). DNA of the CDR3: TGTGCCAGCAGCTTAGACTACTTTGAGCCCCAGCATTTT. This translates into CASSLDYFEPQHF.

DNA for the CDR3: TGCGCCAGCAGCCTCGGGACAACATCCTACGAGCAGTACTTC. It translates to CASSLGTTSYEQYF. This chain uses TRBV5-1 with TRBJ2-7; weak D call: TRBD1 (6 bases). This CDR3 region has 14 residues. The V end lost 4 bases, the J end lost 1 base, and 12 bases lay between the germline ends. The germline V gene encodes CDR1 SGHRS and CDR2 YFSETQ.